The 19 T cell receptor beta chains below were found in one sample sequenced in a study of blood T cell repertoires in COVID-19. The repertoire was sequenced with immunoSEQ multiplex PCR; TCRdb's copy has only in-frame clones and lacks some. The sample has a few hundred thousand clones; about 80% are singletons. Material for sequencing was PBMCs or T cells enriched from blood (not recorded which). The source is a man between 50 and 59 years old who had recovered from COVID-19.

V is TRBV27 and J is TRBJ2-3; D unresolved. Germline CDR1 and CDR2: MNHEY and SMNVEV (reference sequence). This CDR3 is 12 amino acids long. Trimming removed 4 bases at V and 2 bases at J, with 4 bases between. In DNA, the CDR3 is TGTGCCAGCAGTTCTATCACAGATACGCAGTATTTT. It codes for CASSSITDTQYF.

The V and J genes are TRBV4-3 and TRBJ1-4; D possibly corresponds to TRBD1 (5 bases). CDR3 length equals 15 residues. Trimming pared 0 bases from V and 11 bases from J, leaving 16 bases between. Germline CDR1 and CDR2: LGHNA and YSLEER. CDR3 region: CASSQDLTPGGKLFF. In DNA, the CDR3 is TGCGCCAGCAGCCAAGATCTGACCCCCGGGGGGAAACTGTTTTTT.

This clone was counted many times. Other nucleotide sequences in the sample specify the same CDR3. This rearrangement joins TRBV20-1 to TRBJ2-7, with D unclear. This CDR3 spans 11 amino acids. The germline V and J ends were trimmed by 5 bases and 0 bases, with 5 bases remaining between them. Looked up from germline, CDR1 is DFQATT and CDR2 is SNEGSKA (reference sequence). The CDR3 DNA follows: TGCAGTGCTTCAATCTCCTACGAGCAGTACTTC. Its translation: CSASISYEQYF.

The chain carries TRBV11-3 and TRBJ2-1; 14 nucleotides align to TRBD2. Trimming at V came to 5 bases and at J to 6 bases, leaving 6 bases not matched to a gene. This CDR3 has 16 residues. Germline V gives CDR1 SGHNT, CDR2 YENEEA. Here the CDR3 reads CASSPEGLAGANEQFF. The CDR3 coding sequence is TGTGCCAGCAGCCCAGAGGGACTAGCGGGAGCCAATGAGCAGTTCTTC.

The chain employs TRBV5-1 and TRBJ2-3, with TRBD2 matching over 8 bases. The CDR3 is 14 residues long. V gave up 4 bases and J gave up 4 bases; unmatched junction bases: 5. CDR1 and CDR2 (germline): SGHRS, YFSETQ. CDR3 sequence reads: CASSPGRAADTQYF. CDR3 sequence (DNA): TGCGCCAGCAGCCCCGGGAGGGCAGCAGATACGCAGTATTTT.

This rearrangement joins TRBV2 to TRBJ2-7, with no clear D. This CDR3 has 13 residues. In germline, CDR1 is SNHLY, CDR2 FYNNEI. Trimming left V 2 bases short and J 0 bases short, with 5 bases between. CDR3 coding DNA: TGTGCCAGCAGTGAACAGTACTCCTACGAGCAGTACTTC. Its translation is CASSEQYSYEQYF.

The CDR3 nucleotides are TGCGCCAGCAGTGAAAGCTCGTGGGGGGTAGGTGATACGCAGTATTTT. Encoded protein: CASSESSWGVGDTQYF. The V gene is TRBV10-1, the J gene TRBJ2-3; a weak D match, TRBD2 (6 bases). The CDR3 sequence is 16 residues long. Trimming stripped 3 bases from V and 6 bases from J, with 19 bases between. Germline V gene lookup returns CDR1 WNHNN and CDR2 SYGVQD (reference sequence).

The J gene is TRBJ2-7, the V gene TRBV2; maybe TRBD1 (5 bases). CDR1 is SNHLY, CDR2 FYNNEI, per germline. Trimming pared 10 bases from V and 2 bases from J, leaving 15 bases between. The CDR3 extends over 13 amino acids. The CDR3 reads CATIGAPTYEQYF. CDR3 coding DNA: TGTGCCACGATTGGGGCCCCAACCTACGAGCAGTACTTC.

A few counts support this clone. This chain joins TRBV6-5 and TRBJ1-2; maybe TRBD1 (6 bases). CDR3 size: 14 residues. Germline V lookup: CDR1 MNHEY, CDR2 SVGAGI. The ends were cut back, 6 bases at V and 5 bases at J, with 16 bases in the middle. The CDR3 region is CASRRQDRAYGYTF. The CDR3 region has the DNA TGTGCCAGCAGGCGACAGGACAGAGCTTATGGCTACACCTTC.

V and J are TRBV12-3 or TRBV12-4 and TRBJ1-1; D may be TRBD1 (6 bases). CDR3 length: 13 residues. V dropped 3 bases and J dropped 11 bases, with 16 bases sitting between them. The CDR3 coding sequence is TGTGCCAGCAGTTTTCAGGGGCGCCTTGATGCTTTCTTT. Translated, it gives CASSFQGRLDAFF.

This clone occurred a few times. The chain joins TRBV28 to TRBJ1-2; 9 nucleotides align to TRBD1. V gave up 2 bases and J gave up 5 bases; unmatched junction bases: 6. Germline CDR1 reads MDHEN; CDR2 reads SYDVKM. This CDR3 is 15 amino acids long. CDR3 bases: TGTGCCAGCAGTTTACCCTGGACAGGGGATTATGGCTACACCTTC. Amino acids: CASSLPWTGDYGYTF.

This chain connects TRBV19 to TRBJ2-1; possibly TRBD2 for D (6 bases). Germline V gene sequence: CDR1 LNHDA, CDR2 SQIVND (reference sequence). The CDR3 length is 13 residues. V was clipped by 5 bases and J by 6 bases, with 11 bases between them. Here the CDR3 DNA reads TGTGCCAGTAGTCTCAGGAGGGCCAATGAGCAGTTCTTC. It encodes CASSLRRANEQFF.

The chain has TRBV4-3 and TRBJ2-1; TRBD1 aligns across 8 bases. CDR1 LGHNA and CDR2 YSLEER come from the germline V gene. The CDR3 totals 15 residues. J gave up 4 bases and V 1 base, and 3 bases lay outside the gene matches. The CDR3 region has the DNA TGCGCCAGCAGCCAAGGTAGACAGGGGTACAATGAGCAGTTCTTC. Translation: CASSQGRQGYNEQFF.

This chain uses TRBV2 with TRBJ2-7; D remains unclear. The CDR3 has 17 residues. Germline CDR1 and CDR2: SNHLY and FYNNEI. Trimming took off 4 bases at V and 0 bases at J, with 19 bases between the two ends. Here the CDR3 reads CASSGASVLFGSYEQYF. The DNA of the CDR3 is TGTGCCAGCAGTGGGGCCTCGGTGCTGTTTGGCTCCTACGAGCAGTACTTC.

This clone occurred once. The chain employs TRBV5-1 and TRBJ2-3, with 9 bases fitting TRBD2. The germline CDR1 and CDR2 sequences are SGHRS and YFSETQ. Trimming took 0 bases from V and 0 from J; bases not matched to a gene: 2. The CDR3 consists of 16 residues. The CDR3 region has the DNA TGCGCCAGCAGCTTGGATAGCGGGGGTAGCACAGATACGCAGTATTTT. It translates to CASSLDSGGSTDTQYF.

This clone was recorded at least ten times. The chain uses TRBV7-9 and TRBJ2-2, with 8 bases fitting TRBD2. Germline loops: CDR1 SEHNR, CDR2 FQNEAQ (reference sequence). The CDR3 contains 13 residues. The CDR3: CDPPGGLTGELFF. CDR3 DNA: TGTGACCCTCCGGGGGGGCTTACCGGGGAGCTGTTTTTT.

The J gene is TRBJ2-3, the V gene TRBV9, with 8 nucleotides matching TRBD1. CDR3 size: 16 residues. V was clipped by 4 bases and J by 0 bases; unmatched bases: 7. In germline, CDR1 is SGDLS, CDR2 YYNGEE. The CDR3 DNA follows: TGTGCCAGCAGCCAGGGGGCGGGAACTAGCACAGATACGCAGTATTTT. Translated: CASSQGAGTSTDTQYF.

V gene TRBV5-6 combines with J gene TRBJ2-5, with TRBD2 identical over 13 bases. Trimming took 4 bases from V and 7 from J; bases not matched to a gene: 4. The germline gives CDR1 SGHDT, CDR2 YYEEEE. This CDR3 has 14 amino acids. CDR3 region: CASSQTSGGRTQYF. The CDR3 DNA follows: TGTGCCAGCAGCCAGACTAGCGGGGGGCGGACCCAGTACTTC.

This chain joins TRBV28 and TRBJ2-7, with a possible D match to TRBD1 (6 bases). Germline values: CDR1 MDHEN, CDR2 SYDVKM. CDR3 size: 14 residues. Trimming cost V 6 bases and J 1 base, with 13 bases left between them. CDR3 DNA sequence: TGTGCCAGCAGCCAGGGGACCTATTCCTACGAGCAGTACTTC. Protein sequence: CASSQGTYSYEQYF.